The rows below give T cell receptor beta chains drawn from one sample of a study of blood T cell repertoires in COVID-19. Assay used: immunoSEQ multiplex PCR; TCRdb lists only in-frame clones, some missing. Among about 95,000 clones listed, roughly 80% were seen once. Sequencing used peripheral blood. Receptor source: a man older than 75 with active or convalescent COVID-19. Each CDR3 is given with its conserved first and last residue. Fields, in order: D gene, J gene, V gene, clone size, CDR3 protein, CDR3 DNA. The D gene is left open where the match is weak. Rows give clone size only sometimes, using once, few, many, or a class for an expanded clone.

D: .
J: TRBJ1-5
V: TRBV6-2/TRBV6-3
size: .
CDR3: CASSPDRRNQPQHF
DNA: TGTGCCAGCAGTCCCGACAGGAGAAATCAGCCCCAGCATTTT

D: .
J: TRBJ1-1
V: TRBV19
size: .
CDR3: CASRNHREGAFF
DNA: TGTGCCAGTAGAAACCACAGGGAAGGGGCTTTCTTT

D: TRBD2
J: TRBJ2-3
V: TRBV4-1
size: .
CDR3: CASSPPTSGVSADTQYF
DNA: TGCGCCAGCAGCCCGCCGACTAGCGGGGTCAGCGCAGATACGCAGTATTTT

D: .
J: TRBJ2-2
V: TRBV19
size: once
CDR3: CASSIGGLQNTGELFF
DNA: TGTGCCAGTAGTATTGGGGGACTTCAGAACACCGGGGAGCTGTTTTTT

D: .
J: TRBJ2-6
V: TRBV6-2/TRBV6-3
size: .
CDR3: CASSYSGAGANVLTF
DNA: TGTGCCAGCAGTTACTCAGGGGCCGGGGCCAACGTCCTGACTTTC

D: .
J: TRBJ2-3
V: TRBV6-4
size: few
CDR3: CASSETASTDTQYF
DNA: TGTGCCAGCAGTGAGACAGCTAGCACAGATACGCAGTATTTT

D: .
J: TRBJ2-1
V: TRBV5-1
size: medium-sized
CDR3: CASSSPVGGVFDEQFF
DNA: TGCGCCAGCAGCTCTCCCGTTGGAGGGGTTTTCGATGAGCAGTTCTTC

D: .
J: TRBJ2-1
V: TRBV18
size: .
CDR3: CASSPQQGSYNEQFF
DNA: TGTGCCAGCTCACCACAGCAGGGTTCCTACAATGAGCAGTTCTTC

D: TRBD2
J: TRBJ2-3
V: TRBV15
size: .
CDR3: CATSRDQGTSGGDTQYF
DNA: TGTGCCACCAGCAGAGATCAGGGGACTAGCGGGGGTGATACGCAGTATTTT

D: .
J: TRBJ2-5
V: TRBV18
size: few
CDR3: CASSLQRVAETQYF
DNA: TGTGCCAGCTCACTCCAGCGGGTCGCAGAGACCCAGTACTTC

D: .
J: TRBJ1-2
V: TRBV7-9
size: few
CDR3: CASSLDTYGYTF
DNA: TGTGCCAGCAGCTTAGACACGTATGGCTACACCTTC

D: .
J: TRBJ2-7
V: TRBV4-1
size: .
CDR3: CASSQGRGASYEQYF
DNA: TGCGCCAGCAGCCAAGGAAGGGGCGCTTCCTACGAGCAGTACTTC

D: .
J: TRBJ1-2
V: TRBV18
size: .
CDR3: CASSLATQGNYGYTF
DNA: TGTGCCAGCTCACTCGCCACGCAGGGTAACTATGGCTACACCTTC

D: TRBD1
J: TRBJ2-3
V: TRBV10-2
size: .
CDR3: CASRSGQGQADTQYF
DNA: TGCGCCAGCAGGTCGGGACAGGGGCAGGCAGATACGCAGTATTTT

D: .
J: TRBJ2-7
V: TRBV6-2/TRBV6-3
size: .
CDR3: CASSYIRGYEQYF
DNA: TGTGCCAGCAGTTACATTCGGGGGTACGAGCAGTACTTC

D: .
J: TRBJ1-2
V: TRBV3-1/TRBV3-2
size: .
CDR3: CASSQTDYGYTF
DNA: TGTGCCAGCAGCCAAACGGACTATGGCTACACCTTC

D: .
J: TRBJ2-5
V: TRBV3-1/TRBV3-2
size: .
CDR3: CASSQARQKETQYF
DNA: TGTGCCAGCAGCCAAGCCAGACAGAAAGAGACCCAGTACTTC

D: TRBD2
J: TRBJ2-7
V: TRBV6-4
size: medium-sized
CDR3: CASSELASGGYEQYF
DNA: TGTGCCAGCAGTGAACTCGCTAGCGGGGGCTACGAGCAGTACTTC

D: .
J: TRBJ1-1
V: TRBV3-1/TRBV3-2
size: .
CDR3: CASSQTGYTEAFF
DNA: TGTGCCAGCAGCCAAACAGGGTATACTGAAGCTTTCTTT

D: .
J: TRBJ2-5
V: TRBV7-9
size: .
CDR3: CASSYTGEVRETQYF
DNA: TGTGCCAGCAGCTATACTGGGGAGGTACGGGAGACCCAGTACTTC

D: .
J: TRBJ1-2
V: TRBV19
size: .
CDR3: CASSIRGPRGNYGYTF
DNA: TGTGCCAGTAGTATAAGGGGACCCAGGGGCAACTATGGCTACACCTTC

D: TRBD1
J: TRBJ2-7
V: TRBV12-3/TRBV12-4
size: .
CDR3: CASSWDSIDEQYF
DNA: TGTGCCAGCAGCTGGGACAGTATTGACGAGCAGTACTTC

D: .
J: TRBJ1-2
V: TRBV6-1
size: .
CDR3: CASRVQGEGYGYTF
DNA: TGTGCCAGCAGGGTCCAAGGGGAGGGGTATGGCTACACCTTC

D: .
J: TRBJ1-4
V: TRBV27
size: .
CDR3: CASSFSGFEKLFF
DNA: TGTGCCAGCAGTTTTTCCGGTTTTGAAAAACTGTTTTTT

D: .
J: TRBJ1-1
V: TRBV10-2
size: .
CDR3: CASSEGMGQPNTEAFF
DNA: TGCGCCAGCAGTGAAGGTATGGGACAACCGAACACTGAAGCTTTCTTT

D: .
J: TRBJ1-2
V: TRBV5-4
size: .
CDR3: CASSQKGQDGYTF
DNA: TGTGCCAGCAGCCAGAAGGGACAAGATGGCTACACCTTC

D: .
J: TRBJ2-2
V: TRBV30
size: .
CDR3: CAWSRGTRTGELFF
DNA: TGTGCCTGGAGTCGGGGGACGCGCACCGGGGAGCTGTTTTTT

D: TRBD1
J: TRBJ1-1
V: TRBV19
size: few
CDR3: CASLRDRGRVNTEAFF
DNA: TGTGCCAGCCTCCGGGACAGGGGAAGGGTGAACACTGAAGCTTTCTTT

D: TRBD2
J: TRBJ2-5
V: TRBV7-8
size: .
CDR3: CASSSRTRAGGIQETQYF
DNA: TGTGCCAGCAGCTCTCGGACTCGAGCGGGGGGAATCCAAGAGACCCAGTACTTC

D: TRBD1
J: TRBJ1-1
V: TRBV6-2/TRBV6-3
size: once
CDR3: CASSWPGQGYTEAFF
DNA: TGTGCCAGCAGTTGGCCGGGACAGGGATACACTGAAGCTTTCTTT

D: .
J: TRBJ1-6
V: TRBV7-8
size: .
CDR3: CASSLEPGGSPLHF
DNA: TGTGCCAGCAGCTTAGAACCGGGGGGTTCACCCCTCCACTTT

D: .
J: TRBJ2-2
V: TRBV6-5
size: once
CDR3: CATQKGQGNTGELFF
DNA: TGTGCCACCCAAAAGGGGCAGGGAAACACCGGGGAGCTGTTTTTT

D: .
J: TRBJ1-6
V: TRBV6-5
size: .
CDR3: CASSYSRNSPLHF
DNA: TGTGCCAGCAGTTATTCCCGTAATTCACCCCTCCACTTT

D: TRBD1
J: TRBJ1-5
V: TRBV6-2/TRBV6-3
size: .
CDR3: CASSSTGTGISFSNQPQHF
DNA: TGTGCCAGCAGTTCAACCGGGACAGGGATTTCATTTAGCAATCAGCCCCAGCATTTT

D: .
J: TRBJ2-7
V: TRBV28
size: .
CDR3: CASSLGTDRPYEQYF
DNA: TGTGCCAGCAGTTTGGGGACTGACAGACCCTACGAGCAGTACTTC

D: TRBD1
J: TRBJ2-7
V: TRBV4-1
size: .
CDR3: CASSQEPGQFYEQYF
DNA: TGCGCCAGCAGCCAAGAACCGGGACAGTTCTACGAGCAGTACTTC

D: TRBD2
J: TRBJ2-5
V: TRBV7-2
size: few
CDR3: CASSLASSGGGQETQYF
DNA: TGTGCCAGCAGCTTAGCGTCTAGCGGGGGAGGGCAAGAGACCCAGTACTTC

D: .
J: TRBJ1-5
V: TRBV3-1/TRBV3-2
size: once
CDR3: CASSLVGSNQPQHF
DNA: TGTGCCAGCAGCCTCGTCGGGAGCAATCAGCCCCAGCATTTT

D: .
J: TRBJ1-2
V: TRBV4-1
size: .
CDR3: CASSQTPVVQGPGYTF
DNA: TGCGCCAGCAGCCAAACCCCGGTGGTGCAGGGGCCGGGCTACACCTTC